These 14 T cell receptor beta chains were sequenced from one sample in a study of spatial heterogeneity in lung cancer. TCRdb reprocessed the 5' RACE reads via MiXCR and lists one record per CDR3 protein. The profile shows tens of thousands of distinct CDR3 sequences, 12% of them singletons. The time point was: blood at routine non-recurrence follow-up after resection. The sample here was PBMCs, taken at follow-up. The source is a male donor with early-stage non-small cell lung cancer.

The chain links TRBV7-2 to TRBJ2-5; 8 bases fit TRBD2. J lost 6 bases, V lost 1 base, and 10 bases had no gene match. This CDR3 region has 16 residues. CDR1 and CDR2 from the germline V gene are SGHTA and FQGNSA. CDR3 nucleotide sequence: TGTGCCAGCAGCTTAGAACCCGGGGGGGCTTTTCAGACCCAGTACTTC. Translated, it gives CASSLEPGGAFQTQYF.

This clonotype showed up many times. The V and J genes are TRBV25-1 and TRBJ2-7; D unclear. Germline V gene data show CDR1 as MGHDK and CDR2 as SYGVNS. V dropped 9 bases and J dropped 7 bases, with 19 bases sitting between them. CDR3 length: 13 residues. The CDR3 sequence is CASTGYYEKEQYF. Here the CDR3 DNA reads TGTGCCAGTACTGGGTATTACGAGAAGGAGCAGTACTTC.

This clonotype was counted ten times or more. V usage is TRBV29-1 and J usage is TRBJ1-1; 7 bases line up with TRBD1. V was pared by 3 bases and J by 1 base, with 2 bases of the junction left unmatched. The CDR3 length is 13 residues. The germline gives CDR1 SQVTM, CDR2 ANQGSEA. CDR3 in amino acids: CSVEDRRNTEAFF. CDR3 bases: TGCAGCGTTGAGGACAGGAGGAACACTGAAGCTTTCTTT.

This clonotype appeared many times. The genes are TRBV25-1 and TRBJ1-3; D gene uncertain. Germline CDR1 reads MGHDK; CDR2 reads SYGVNS. Trimming removed 6 bases from V and 2 bases from J, with 8 bases in between. This CDR3 has 13 residues. CDR3 residues: CASRWGAGNTIYF. In DNA, the CDR3 is TGTGCCAGCAGGTGGGGAGCTGGAAACACCATATATTTT. The full variable domain, with the rest looked up from reference TRBV25-1 and TRBJ1-3, is EADIYQTPRYLVIGTGKKITLECSQTMGHDKMYWYQQDPGMELHLIHYSYGVNSTEKGDLSSESTVSRIRTEHFPLTLESARPSHTSQYLCASRWGAGNTIYFGEGSWLTVV.

This clonotype was recorded at least ten times. J is TRBJ2-1 and V is TRBV7-2; TRBD2 agrees at 10 bases. Unmatched junction bases numbered 4, after V lost 1 base and J lost 4 bases. CDR1 is SGHTA, CDR2 FQGNSA, per germline. This CDR3 spans 16 amino acids. The CDR3 region is CASSLVGTSAYNEQFF. CDR3 in DNA: TGTGCCAGCAGCTTAGTGGGGACTAGCGCTTACAATGAGCAGTTCTTC.

This clonotype was recorded many times. The chain recombines TRBV3-1 with TRBJ2-7, with 13 bases identical to TRBD2. The trim removed 4 bases at V and 2 bases at J, leaving 2 bases unmatched. The CDR3 is 15 amino acids. The germline CDR1 and CDR2 sequences are LGHDT and YNNKEL (reference sequence). The CDR3 loop reads CASSPTSGRTYEQYF. For the CDR3, the DNA is TGTGCCAGCAGCCCGACTAGCGGGAGGACCTACGAGCAGTACTTC.

The chain recombines TRBV6-5 with TRBJ2-1; D possibly corresponds to TRBD2 (6 bases). V lost 4 bases, J lost 13 bases, and 11 bases lay in between. CDR1 is MNHEY and CDR2 is SVGAGI in the germline V gene. There are 11 residues in the CDR3. The CDR3 loop is CASSSRTTQFF. The CDR3 DNA reads as TGTGCCAGCAGTTCCCGGACTACTCAGTTCTTC.

This clonotype was recorded many times. The CDR3: CASSTGAKNIQYF. The CDR3 coding sequence is TGTGCCAGCAGCACAGGGGCCAAAAACATTCAGTACTTC. The chain joins TRBV27 to TRBJ2-4; D possibly corresponds to TRBD1 (6 bases). Trimming took 6 bases from V and 1 from J, leaving 7 bases between them. The germline gives CDR1 MNHEY, CDR2 SMNVEV (reference sequence). The CDR3 totals 13 residues.

This clonotype occurred a few times. This chain links TRBV6-2 or TRBV6-3 with TRBJ2-1; 8 positions agree with TRBD2. Germline-derived CDR1 and CDR2 are MNHEY and SVGEGT. Trimming took 6 bases from V and 8 from J; bases not matched to a gene: 12. This CDR3 is built from 15 residues. For the CDR3, the DNA is TGTGCCAGCAGCTACCCTGGCGGGGGGTACGATGAGCAGTTCTTC. It encodes CASSYPGGGYDEQFF.

The table lists this clonotype with a few counts. In DNA form, the CDR3 reads TGTGCCAGCTCACCCCCGGGACTAGAGGACTACGAGCAGTACTTC. Residues: CASSPPGLEDYEQYF. The chain couples TRBV18 to TRBJ2-7; 8 nucleotides agree with TRBD2. Germline CDR1 and CDR2: KGHSH and LQKENI. J gave up 3 bases and V 3 bases, and 7 bases lay outside the gene matches. The CDR3 contains 15 residues.

This clonotype was counted only a few times. This rearrangement joins TRBV12-3 or TRBV12-4 to TRBJ2-5, with TRBD1 matching over 9 bases. The CDR3 is 14 residues long. V dropped 5 bases and J dropped 4; count of bases not matched to a gene: 5. CDR3 residues: CASSPAGQGETQYF. The CDR3 coding sequence is TGTGCCAGCAGTCCTGCGGGACAGGGAGAGACCCAGTACTTC.

This clonotype has at least ten counts. The chain couples TRBV29-1 to TRBJ2-2, with TRBD2 as a possible D gene (6 bases). The germline V gene encodes CDR1 SQVTM and CDR2 ANQGSEA. CDR3 length: 14 residues. The germline V and J ends were trimmed by 4 bases and 3 bases, with 12 bases remaining between them. The CDR3 nucleotides are TGCAGCGTTGCCCTCGGGAGACACACCGGGGAGCTGTTTTTT. This sequence encodes CSVALGRHTGELFF.

The chain is built from TRBV7-9 and TRBJ1-3; no clear D. The CDR3 spans 14 residues. V was clipped by 1 base and J by 1 base, with 5 bases between them. Germline lookup yields CDR1 SEHNR and CDR2 FQNEAQ (reference sequence). The CDR3 loop reads CASSLETSGNTIYF. DNA of the CDR3: TGTGCCAGCAGCTTAGAAACTTCTGGAAACACCATATATTTT.

This chain joins TRBV9 and TRBJ2-3; 11 nucleotides match TRBD2. The germline V gene has CDR1 SGDLS and CDR2 YYNGEE. The CDR3 totals 15 residues. V shed 3 bases, J shed 6 bases, and the junction held 6 bases outside the gene matches. The CDR3 loop is CASSALAGGHDTQYF. Here the CDR3 DNA reads TGTGCCAGCAGCGCTTTAGCGGGGGGGCACGATACGCAGTATTTT.